The 16 T cell receptor beta chains listed next were all sequenced from one sample in a study of blood T cell repertoires in COVID-19. The protocol was immunoSEQ multiplex PCR, while the TCRdb copy is restricted to in-frame clones and leaves out a portion. The sample lists 85,000 to 130,000 clones, 80% to 90% seen once, with around 4.8% in the top ten. What was sequenced was peripheral blood. Source of these receptors: a man aged 55 to 70 with acute or convalescent COVID-19.

Here the CDR3 reads CASSLVAGKDTQYF. The CDR3 region has the DNA TGTGCCAGCAGCTTAGTAGCGGGTAAAGATACGCAGTATTTT. The chain links TRBV7-9 to TRBJ2-3; 7 bases agree with TRBD2. The CDR3 extends over 14 amino acids. Germline V gene sequence: CDR1 SEHNR, CDR2 FQNEAQ (reference sequence). V lost 1 base, J lost 5 bases, and 3 bases stayed unmatched. The variable domain in full, completed from reference TRBV7-9 and TRBJ2-3, reads DTGVSQNPRHKITKRGQNVTFRCDPISEHNRLYWYRQTLGQGPEFLTYFQNEAQLEKSRLLSDRFSAERPKGSFSTLEIQRTEQGDSAMYLCASSLVAGKDTQYFGPGTRLTVL.

The chain joins TRBV11-2 to TRBJ1-2, with TRBD1 matching 9 bases. Germline CDR1 SGHAT, CDR2 FQNNGV. V lost 3 bases to trimming and J lost 4 bases; unmatched junction nucleotides: 6. This CDR3 is built from 15 residues. The CDR3 coding sequence is TGTGCCAGCAGCTTTCCGGGACAGGGTACCTATGGCTACACCTTC. This gives the protein CASSFPGQGTYGYTF.

The CDR3: CASSLALGQARGYTF. The CDR3 DNA sequence: TGTGCCAGCAGCTTGGCTTTGGGACAGGCCCGTGGCTACACCTTC. The chain is built from TRBV5-6 and TRBJ1-2; TRBD1 matches 8 bases. V shed 0 bases and J 7 bases; nucleotides not matched to a gene: 8. The CDR3 has 15 residues. Per the germline V gene, CDR1 is SGHDT and CDR2 is YYEEEE.

The rearrangement links TRBV13 to TRBJ1-1; D might be TRBD1 (5 bases). The CDR3 totals 14 residues. V shed 0 bases and J shed 6 bases, with 11 bases lying between them. Germline V gene sequence: CDR1 PRHDT, CDR2 FYEKMQ (reference sequence). This CDR3 is CASSLGRGWPEAFF. DNA of the CDR3: TGTGCCAGCAGCTTAGGTAGGGGATGGCCTGAAGCTTTCTTT.

The chain has TRBV5-1 and TRBJ2-3, with D possibly being TRBD1 (5 bases). The CDR3 sequence is 13 residues long. Between the trimmed V and J ends, which lost 5 bases and 5 bases, there was a span of 12 bases. CDR1 and CDR2 from the germline V gene are SGHRS and YFSETQ. CDR3 DNA: TGCGCCAGCAGGGAAGGGGTTGAAGATACGCAGTATTTT. Translation gives CASREGVEDTQYF. Variable domain in full (rest from reference TRBV5-1 and TRBJ2-3): KAGVTQTPRYLIKTRGQQVTLSCSPISGHRSVSWYQQTPGQGLQFLFEYFSETQRNKGNFPGRFSGRQFSNSRSEMNVSTLELGDSALYLCASREGVEDTQYFGPGTRLTVL.

V gene TRBV3-1 (or the pseudogene TRBV3-2) combines with J gene TRBJ2-3; TRBD2 agrees at 8 bases. The CDR3 has 16 amino acids. Germline V gene lookup returns CDR1 LGHDT and CDR2 YNNKEL (reference sequence). The junction had 8 bases not matched to a gene; V was cut back by 2 bases and J by 4 bases. The CDR3 DNA is TGTGCCAGCAGCCAACCGGGGGGGGGCAGGCCAGATACGCAGTATTTT. It specifies CASSQPGGGRPDTQYF.

This chain connects TRBV7-9 to TRBJ1-1, with D possibly being TRBD1 (5 bases). V was cut by 1 base and J by 2 bases, with 8 bases left in between. The CDR3 runs to 14 residues. Germline CDR1 is SEHNR and CDR2 is FQNEAQ (reference sequence). For the CDR3, the DNA is TGTGCCAGCAGCTTAGGCGGGGGAAACACTGAAGCTTTCTTT. It encodes CASSLGGGNTEAFF.

The chain combines TRBV2 with TRBJ2-2; D not resolved. This CDR3 has 13 amino acids. From germline, CDR1 is SNHLY and CDR2 FYNNEI. Trimming shortened V by 7 bases and J by 7 bases, and 13 bases separated the two germline ends. In nucleotides, the CDR3 is TGTGCCAGCACTCGACAATCTAACGGGGAGCTGTTTTTT. Protein: CASTRQSNGELFF.

The rearrangement joins TRBV6-6 to TRBJ2-1, with a possible D match to TRBD2 (6 bases). The V and J ends lost 2 bases and 6 bases respectively, with 17 bases between them. The CDR3 consists of 16 residues. Looked up from germline, CDR1 is MNHNY and CDR2 is SVGAGI (reference sequence). This CDR3 reads CASSYRDSSVPNEQFF. The CDR3 nucleotides are TGTGCCAGCAGTTACCGGGACTCCTCTGTTCCCAATGAGCAGTTCTTC.

The rearrangement uses TRBV5-1 and TRBJ2-1; D perhaps matches TRBD1 (5 bases). Germline CDR1 is SGHRS and CDR2 is YFSETQ. The ends were cut back, 0 bases at V and 5 bases at J, with 9 bases in the middle. The CDR3 runs to 14 residues. The CDR3 region is CASSLGQGNNEQFF. The CDR3 coding sequence is TGCGCCAGCAGCTTGGGGCAGGGAAACAATGAGCAGTTCTTC.

This sequence joins TRBV7-9 and TRBJ1-1, with D hard to call. V gave up 2 bases and J gave up 3 bases, with 16 bases separating them. Germline lookup yields CDR1 SEHNR and CDR2 FQNEAQ (reference sequence). CDR3 size: 16 residues. CDR3 protein: CASSLFLSVRDTEAFF. CDR3 nucleotide sequence: TGTGCCAGCAGCTTATTTTTGTCGGTTCGGGACACTGAAGCTTTCTTT.

V and J are TRBV4-1 and TRBJ2-7; 7 bases align to TRBD1. Germline trimming cut 0 bases from V and 1 base from J; bases unmatched to any gene: 12. Germline-derived CDR1 and CDR2 are MGHRA and YSYEKL. CDR3 length equals 18 residues. The DNA for the CDR3 is TGCGCCAGCAGCCAAGATCCGTCACCCGGGACAGTTTCCTACGAGCAGTACTTC. Translation: CASSQDPSPGTVSYEQYF.

The CDR3 loop is CASSPDIRSYNEQFF. For the CDR3, the DNA is TGTGCCAGCAGCCCGGACATACGCTCCTACAATGAGCAGTTCTTC. This sequence joins TRBV3-1 (or the pseudogene TRBV3-2) and TRBJ2-1; the D gene is possibly TRBD1 (5 bases). Trimming left V 4 bases short and J 0 bases short, with 10 bases between. The V gene's germline CDR1 is LGHDT and CDR2 YNNKEL (reference sequence). The CDR3 covers 15 residues.

The chain combines TRBV2 with TRBJ1-2, with 12 nucleotides matching TRBD1. The J segment lost 5 bases and the V segment lost 6 bases, leaving 13 bases of the junction unmatched. Germline CDR1 SNHLY, CDR2 FYNNEI. CDR3 length: 17 residues. This CDR3 reads CASRGTGGPILAYGYTF. The DNA for the CDR3 is TGTGCCAGCAGGGGGACAGGGGGCCCTATCCTGGCGTATGGCTACACCTTC.

This chain connects TRBV9 to TRBJ2-7; 8 bases are a match to TRBD1. In germline, CDR1 is SGDLS, CDR2 YYNGEE. The CDR3 length is 13 residues. The V gene end was trimmed by 4 bases and the J gene end by 4 bases; junction bases not matched to a gene: 4. The DNA of the CDR3 is TGTGCCAGCAGCCCAGGGGGCCAATACGAGCAGTACTTC. Translated, it gives CASSPGGQYEQYF.

The chain combines TRBV7-2 with TRBJ1-1, with a tentative D call TRBD1 (5 bases). This CDR3 is 14 amino acids long. The germline V gene encodes CDR1 SGHTA and CDR2 FQGNSA. The V end was cut by 2 bases, the J end by 1 base, with 8 bases between. The CDR3 spells CASSLWGGNTEAFF. The CDR3 coding sequence is TGTGCCAGCAGCTTATGGGGGGGGAACACTGAAGCTTTCTTT.